Listed below are T cell receptor beta chains from one sample, sequenced in a study of vaccination and CD4 T cells after COVID-19. These receptors have no identified antigens. TCRdb passed the PCR reads through MiXCR, listing each CDR3 protein once. The sample lists about 12,000 distinct CDR3 sequences; about 60% were seen once. The sequencing here drew on CD4+ T cells from blood, cultured in vitro, taken before SARS-CoV-2 vaccination. These receptors were obtained from a human donor who had recovered from COVID-19. Each CDR3 is given with its conserved first and last residue. Each record gives: D gene, J gene, clone size, V gene, CDR3 protein, CDR3 DNA. A D gene is named only where the DNA matches it firmly. Only part of the rows carry a size: once, few, many, or a class if the clone is expanded.

D gene: TRBD1
J gene: TRBJ2-7
clone size: .
V gene: TRBV2
CDR3 protein: CASSEAGTGNSEQYF
CDR3 DNA: TGTGCCAGCAGTGAAGCCGGGACAGGGAACTCCGAGCAGTACTTC

D gene: .
J gene: TRBJ1-2
clone size: .
V gene: TRBV10-3
CDR3 protein: CAISESLDYGYTF
CDR3 DNA: TGTGCCATCAGTGAGTCGTTAGACTATGGCTACACCTTC

D gene: .
J gene: TRBJ2-5
clone size: .
V gene: TRBV10-1
CDR3 protein: CASSDGSRPWYQETQYF
CDR3 DNA: TGCGCCAGCAGTGATGGCTCCCGGCCTTGGTACCAAGAGACCCAGTACTTC

D gene: .
J gene: TRBJ2-5
clone size: .
V gene: TRBV5-4
CDR3 protein: CASSYDGTYQETQYF
CDR3 DNA: TGTGCCAGCAGCTATGACGGAACGTACCAAGAGACCCAGTACTTC

D gene: TRBD2
J gene: TRBJ2-3
clone size: once
V gene: TRBV20-1
CDR3 protein: CSASTVAGGFTDTQYF
CDR3 DNA: TGCAGTGCTTCAACAGTAGCGGGCGGATTCACAGATACGCAGTATTTT

D gene: TRBD2
J gene: TRBJ2-7
clone size: few
V gene: TRBV20-1
CDR3 protein: CSAWGLAGEWGEQYF
CDR3 DNA: TGCAGTGCTTGGGGACTAGCGGGAGAATGGGGGGAGCAGTACTTC

D gene: .
J gene: TRBJ1-1
clone size: .
V gene: TRBV2
CDR3 protein: CASSGNRAGREAFF
CDR3 DNA: TGTGCCAGCAGCGGAAACAGGGCGGGCAGGGAAGCTTTCTTT

D gene: .
J gene: TRBJ1-2
clone size: .
V gene: TRBV30
CDR3 protein: CAGRGFGYGYTF
CDR3 DNA: TGTGCCGGGAGGGGGTTCGGCTATGGCTACACCTTC

D gene: TRBD1
J gene: TRBJ2-7
clone size: .
V gene: TRBV6-5
CDR3 protein: CASSYAGSWDSSYEQYF
CDR3 DNA: TGTGCCAGCAGTTACGCAGGGTCGTGGGACAGCTCCTACGAGCAGTACTTC

D gene: .
J gene: TRBJ1-2
clone size: .
V gene: TRBV18
CDR3 protein: CASSPRGQNYGYTF
CDR3 DNA: TGTGCCAGCTCACCAAGAGGGCAGAACTATGGCTACACCTTC

D gene: .
J gene: TRBJ1-1
clone size: few
V gene: TRBV27
CDR3 protein: CASSPWGGNTEAFF
CDR3 DNA: TGTGCCAGCAGTCCATGGGGGGGGAACACTGAAGCTTTCTTT

D gene: .
J gene: TRBJ2-2
clone size: .
V gene: TRBV20-1
CDR3 protein: CSASPRTDRPPNTGELFF
CDR3 DNA: TGCAGTGCTAGTCCCAGGACAGACCGACCTCCAAACACCGGGGAGCTGTTTTTT

D gene: TRBD2
J gene: TRBJ2-3
clone size: .
V gene: TRBV24-1
CDR3 protein: CATSDPGTSGPRRTQYF
CDR3 DNA: TGTGCCACCAGTGATCCCGGGACTAGCGGCCCGCGGAGGACGCAGTATTTT

D gene: TRBD2
J gene: TRBJ2-1
clone size: .
V gene: TRBV27
CDR3 protein: CASSRSTSGRGNEQFF
CDR3 DNA: TGTGCCAGCAGTAGATCGACTAGCGGGAGGGGCAATGAGCAGTTCTTC

D gene: .
J gene: TRBJ2-1
clone size: few
V gene: TRBV6-1
CDR3 protein: CASRDRLNEQFF
CDR3 DNA: TGTGCCAGCAGGGACAGATTGAATGAGCAGTTCTTC

D gene: TRBD1
J gene: TRBJ1-5
clone size: few
V gene: TRBV19
CDR3 protein: CASSVGTGLSNQPQHF
CDR3 DNA: TGTGCCAGTAGTGTCGGGACAGGGTTGAGCAATCAGCCCCAGCATTTT

D gene: TRBD2
J gene: TRBJ2-3
clone size: .
V gene: TRBV20-1
CDR3 protein: CSAPLAGTDTQYF
CDR3 DNA: TGCAGTGCCCCCTTAGCGGGAACAGATACGCAGTATTTT

D gene: .
J gene: TRBJ2-2
clone size: .
V gene: TRBV7-9
CDR3 protein: CASSLDETGTGELFF
CDR3 DNA: TGTGCCAGCAGCTTAGACGAGACAGGCACCGGGGAGCTGTTTTTT

D gene: .
J gene: TRBJ2-3
clone size: .
V gene: TRBV5-1
CDR3 protein: CASSLAGHTDTQYF
CDR3 DNA: TGCGCCAGCAGCTTGGCGGGACACACAGATACGCAGTATTTT

D gene: .
J gene: TRBJ2-7
clone size: .
V gene: TRBV7-6
CDR3 protein: CASSSWAEVYEQYF
CDR3 DNA: TGTGCCAGCAGCTCCTGGGCAGAAGTCTACGAGCAGTACTTC

D gene: TRBD2
J gene: TRBJ2-7
clone size: .
V gene: TRBV7-3
CDR3 protein: CASRPAGGSYEQYF
CDR3 DNA: TGTGCCAGCAGGCCAGCGGGAGGCTCCTACGAGCAGTACTTC

D gene: .
J gene: TRBJ1-5
clone size: few
V gene: TRBV19
CDR3 protein: CASSSTGQGVNQPQHF
CDR3 DNA: TGTGCCAGTAGTTCCACGGGGCAGGGCGTCAATCAGCCCCAGCATTTT

D gene: .
J gene: TRBJ2-7
clone size: .
V gene: TRBV6-1
CDR3 protein: CASSHRGGSYEQYF
CDR3 DNA: TGTGCCAGCAGCCACCGGGGCGGCTCCTACGAGCAGTACTTC

D gene: TRBD1
J gene: TRBJ1-5
clone size: .
V gene: TRBV19
CDR3 protein: CASSRDRVSNQPQHF
CDR3 DNA: TGTGCCAGTAGTAGGGACAGGGTAAGCAATCAGCCCCAGCATTTT

D gene: .
J gene: TRBJ2-7
clone size: .
V gene: TRBV6-5
CDR3 protein: CASSYSGRKVHEQYF
CDR3 DNA: TGTGCCAGCAGTTACTCGGGACGGAAGGTCCACGAGCAGTACTTC

D gene: TRBD2
J gene: TRBJ2-7
clone size: .
V gene: TRBV20-1
CDR3 protein: CSAPREAGGPYEQYF
CDR3 DNA: TGCAGTGCTCCAAGGGAGGCGGGAGGGCCCTACGAGCAGTACTTC

D gene: .
J gene: TRBJ2-5
clone size: medium-sized
V gene: TRBV14
CDR3 protein: CASSQVVGTQYF
CDR3 DNA: TGTGCCAGCAGCCAAGTAGTTGGGACCCAGTACTTC

D gene: .
J gene: TRBJ1-5
clone size: .
V gene: TRBV4-1
CDR3 protein: CASSQDSALWGNQPQHF
CDR3 DNA: TGCGCCAGCAGCCAAGATTCGGCACTTTGGGGCAATCAGCCCCAGCATTTT

D gene: TRBD2
J gene: TRBJ2-1
clone size: .
V gene: TRBV19
CDR3 protein: CASSVGGTSGTSSYNEQFF
CDR3 DNA: TGTGCCAGTAGTGTGGGAGGGACTAGCGGGACAAGCTCCTACAATGAGCAGTTCTTC

D gene: TRBD2
J gene: TRBJ2-6
clone size: .
V gene: TRBV20-1
CDR3 protein: CSANSDREDSGANVLTF
CDR3 DNA: TGCAGTGCTAATTCCGATCGGGAGGACTCTGGGGCCAACGTCCTGACTTTC

D gene: .
J gene: TRBJ1-1
clone size: few
V gene: TRBV27
CDR3 protein: CASSSPGRNTEAFF
CDR3 DNA: TGTGCCAGCAGTTCCCCGGGGAGAAACACTGAAGCTTTCTTT

D gene: TRBD1
J gene: TRBJ1-2
clone size: .
V gene: TRBV6-5
CDR3 protein: CASSYWTGEPYGYTF
CDR3 DNA: TGTGCCAGCAGTTACTGGACAGGGGAACCCTATGGCTACACCTTC

D gene: TRBD1
J gene: TRBJ2-7
clone size: few
V gene: TRBV2
CDR3 protein: CASSEPLQGEEQYF
CDR3 DNA: TGTGCCAGCAGTGAGCCACTACAGGGGGAGGAGCAGTACTTC

D gene: TRBD2
J gene: TRBJ2-7
clone size: few
V gene: TRBV20-1
CDR3 protein: CSATGTSGLYEQYF
CDR3 DNA: TGCAGTGCTACCGGGACTAGCGGTCTTTACGAGCAGTACTTC

D gene: .
J gene: TRBJ2-5
clone size: .
V gene: TRBV27
CDR3 protein: CASSLSLAWETQYF
CDR3 DNA: TGTGCCAGCAGTTTATCGCTAGCATGGGAGACCCAGTACTTC

D gene: .
J gene: TRBJ1-1
clone size: .
V gene: TRBV7-8
CDR3 protein: CASSLRGNTEAFF
CDR3 DNA: TGTGCCAGCAGCTTACGAGGGAACACTGAAGCTTTCTTT

D gene: .
J gene: TRBJ1-3
clone size: .
V gene: TRBV20-1
CDR3 protein: CSARDQKAGNTIYF
CDR3 DNA: TGCAGTGCTAGAGATCAGAAAGCTGGAAACACCATATATTTT

D gene: TRBD2
J gene: TRBJ2-7
clone size: .
V gene: TRBV20-1
CDR3 protein: CSARDELAASSYEQYF
CDR3 DNA: TGCAGTGCTAGAGATGAGCTAGCGGCAAGCTCCTACGAGCAGTACTTC

D gene: .
J gene: TRBJ1-6
clone size: few
V gene: TRBV20-1
CDR3 protein: CSASRESYNSPLHF
CDR3 DNA: TGCAGTGCAAGCCGGGAGTCTTATAATTCACCCCTCCACTTT

D gene: TRBD1
J gene: TRBJ2-2
clone size: .
V gene: TRBV24-1
CDR3 protein: CATSDFGTANTGELFF
CDR3 DNA: TGTGCCACCAGTGATTTTGGGACAGCGAACACCGGGGAGCTGTTTTTT

D gene: .
J gene: TRBJ1-4
clone size: .
V gene: TRBV9
CDR3 protein: CRLRGRQEKLFF
CDR3 DNA: TGTCGACTTCGAGGACGGCAGGAAAAACTGTTTTTT

D gene: .
J gene: TRBJ2-7
clone size: .
V gene: TRBV18
CDR3 protein: CASSPPRTATYEQYF
CDR3 DNA: TGTGCCAGCTCACCCCCGAGGACAGCCACCTACGAGCAGTACTTC

D gene: .
J gene: TRBJ2-2
clone size: .
V gene: TRBV7-2
CDR3 protein: CASSFGRGNTGELFF
CDR3 DNA: TGTGCCAGCAGCTTTGGGCGGGGTAACACCGGGGAGCTGTTTTTT

D gene: TRBD2
J gene: TRBJ2-1
clone size: .
V gene: TRBV7-9
CDR3 protein: CASRLAYSGRGSYNEQFF
CDR3 DNA: TGTGCCAGCAGATTAGCATATAGCGGGAGGGGGTCCTACAATGAGCAGTTCTTC

D gene: TRBD1
J gene: TRBJ1-1
clone size: .
V gene: TRBV2
CDR3 protein: CASRRQGVDTEAFF
CDR3 DNA: TGTGCCAGCAGACGACAGGGGGTAGACACTGAAGCTTTCTTT

D gene: .
J gene: TRBJ1-5
clone size: .
V gene: TRBV30
CDR3 protein: CAWSTHYRENQPQHF
CDR3 DNA: TGTGCCTGGAGTACCCATTACAGGGAAAATCAGCCCCAGCATTTT

D gene: .
J gene: TRBJ2-5
clone size: .
V gene: TRBV20-1
CDR3 protein: CSARDSEGGQTQYF
CDR3 DNA: TGCAGTGCTAGAGATAGTGAGGGTGGACAGACCCAGTACTTC

D gene: .
J gene: TRBJ2-2
clone size: .
V gene: TRBV23-1
CDR3 protein: CASSHTGELFF
CDR3 DNA: TGCGCCAGCAGTCACACCGGGGAGCTGTTTTTT

D gene: TRBD1
J gene: TRBJ1-5
clone size: .
V gene: TRBV4-1
CDR3 protein: CASSQDQQGGQPQHF
CDR3 DNA: TGCGCCAGCAGCCAAGATCAGCAGGGGGGTCAGCCCCAGCATTTT

D gene: .
J gene: TRBJ2-7
clone size: .
V gene: TRBV2
CDR3 protein: CASNLLGAYEQYF
CDR3 DNA: TGTGCCAGCAACTTACTAGGGGCCTACGAGCAGTACTTC

D gene: .
J gene: TRBJ1-5
clone size: few
V gene: TRBV6-1
CDR3 protein: CASSQEGRPNQPQHF
CDR3 DNA: TGTGCCAGCAGTCAGGAGGGCAGGCCAAATCAGCCCCAGCATTTT

D gene: .
J gene: TRBJ2-2
clone size: few
V gene: TRBV27
CDR3 protein: CASSLYAGRDGELFF
CDR3 DNA: TGTGCCAGCAGTTTATACGCGGGAAGGGACGGGGAGCTGTTTTTT

D gene: TRBD1
J gene: TRBJ2-6
clone size: .
V gene: TRBV12-3/TRBV12-4
CDR3 protein: CASSLRGAGQGDSGANVLTF
CDR3 DNA: TGTGCCAGCAGTCTCAGGGGTGCGGGACAGGGGGACTCTGGGGCCAACGTCCTGACTTTC

D gene: TRBD1
J gene: TRBJ1-1
clone size: .
V gene: TRBV7-2
CDR3 protein: CASSPGAGGAYTEAFF
CDR3 DNA: TGTGCCAGCAGCCCCGGGGCAGGGGGCGCCTACACTGAAGCTTTCTTT

D gene: .
J gene: TRBJ2-2
clone size: .
V gene: TRBV9
CDR3 protein: CASSGRANTGELFF
CDR3 DNA: TGTGCCAGCAGCGGCAGGGCCAACACCGGGGAGCTGTTTTTT

D gene: TRBD1
J gene: TRBJ1-5
clone size: .
V gene: TRBV7-8
CDR3 protein: CASSPRRQGSQPQHF
CDR3 DNA: TGTGCCAGCAGCCCCCGCAGACAGGGCAGCCAGCCCCAGCATTTT

D gene: .
J gene: TRBJ1-5
clone size: .
V gene: TRBV29-1
CDR3 protein: CSVPDRPLDPQHF
CDR3 DNA: TGCAGCGTTCCTGACAGGCCCCTTGACCCCCAGCATTTT